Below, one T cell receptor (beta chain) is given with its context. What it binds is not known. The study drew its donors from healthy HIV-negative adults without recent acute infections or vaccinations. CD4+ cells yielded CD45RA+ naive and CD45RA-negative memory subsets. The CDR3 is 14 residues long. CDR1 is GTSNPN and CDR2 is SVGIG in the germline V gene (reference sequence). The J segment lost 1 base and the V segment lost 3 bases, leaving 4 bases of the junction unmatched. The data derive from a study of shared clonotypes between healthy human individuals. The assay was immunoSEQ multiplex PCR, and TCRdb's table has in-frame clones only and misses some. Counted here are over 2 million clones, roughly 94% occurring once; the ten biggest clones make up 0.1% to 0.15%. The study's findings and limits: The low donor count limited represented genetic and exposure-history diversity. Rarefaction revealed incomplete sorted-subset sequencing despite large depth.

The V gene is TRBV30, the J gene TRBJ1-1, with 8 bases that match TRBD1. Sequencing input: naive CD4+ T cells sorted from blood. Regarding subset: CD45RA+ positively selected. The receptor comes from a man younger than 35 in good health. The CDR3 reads CAWSDRGGNTEAFF. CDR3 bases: TGTGCCTGGAGCGACAGGGGTGGGAACACTGAAGCTTTCTTT.